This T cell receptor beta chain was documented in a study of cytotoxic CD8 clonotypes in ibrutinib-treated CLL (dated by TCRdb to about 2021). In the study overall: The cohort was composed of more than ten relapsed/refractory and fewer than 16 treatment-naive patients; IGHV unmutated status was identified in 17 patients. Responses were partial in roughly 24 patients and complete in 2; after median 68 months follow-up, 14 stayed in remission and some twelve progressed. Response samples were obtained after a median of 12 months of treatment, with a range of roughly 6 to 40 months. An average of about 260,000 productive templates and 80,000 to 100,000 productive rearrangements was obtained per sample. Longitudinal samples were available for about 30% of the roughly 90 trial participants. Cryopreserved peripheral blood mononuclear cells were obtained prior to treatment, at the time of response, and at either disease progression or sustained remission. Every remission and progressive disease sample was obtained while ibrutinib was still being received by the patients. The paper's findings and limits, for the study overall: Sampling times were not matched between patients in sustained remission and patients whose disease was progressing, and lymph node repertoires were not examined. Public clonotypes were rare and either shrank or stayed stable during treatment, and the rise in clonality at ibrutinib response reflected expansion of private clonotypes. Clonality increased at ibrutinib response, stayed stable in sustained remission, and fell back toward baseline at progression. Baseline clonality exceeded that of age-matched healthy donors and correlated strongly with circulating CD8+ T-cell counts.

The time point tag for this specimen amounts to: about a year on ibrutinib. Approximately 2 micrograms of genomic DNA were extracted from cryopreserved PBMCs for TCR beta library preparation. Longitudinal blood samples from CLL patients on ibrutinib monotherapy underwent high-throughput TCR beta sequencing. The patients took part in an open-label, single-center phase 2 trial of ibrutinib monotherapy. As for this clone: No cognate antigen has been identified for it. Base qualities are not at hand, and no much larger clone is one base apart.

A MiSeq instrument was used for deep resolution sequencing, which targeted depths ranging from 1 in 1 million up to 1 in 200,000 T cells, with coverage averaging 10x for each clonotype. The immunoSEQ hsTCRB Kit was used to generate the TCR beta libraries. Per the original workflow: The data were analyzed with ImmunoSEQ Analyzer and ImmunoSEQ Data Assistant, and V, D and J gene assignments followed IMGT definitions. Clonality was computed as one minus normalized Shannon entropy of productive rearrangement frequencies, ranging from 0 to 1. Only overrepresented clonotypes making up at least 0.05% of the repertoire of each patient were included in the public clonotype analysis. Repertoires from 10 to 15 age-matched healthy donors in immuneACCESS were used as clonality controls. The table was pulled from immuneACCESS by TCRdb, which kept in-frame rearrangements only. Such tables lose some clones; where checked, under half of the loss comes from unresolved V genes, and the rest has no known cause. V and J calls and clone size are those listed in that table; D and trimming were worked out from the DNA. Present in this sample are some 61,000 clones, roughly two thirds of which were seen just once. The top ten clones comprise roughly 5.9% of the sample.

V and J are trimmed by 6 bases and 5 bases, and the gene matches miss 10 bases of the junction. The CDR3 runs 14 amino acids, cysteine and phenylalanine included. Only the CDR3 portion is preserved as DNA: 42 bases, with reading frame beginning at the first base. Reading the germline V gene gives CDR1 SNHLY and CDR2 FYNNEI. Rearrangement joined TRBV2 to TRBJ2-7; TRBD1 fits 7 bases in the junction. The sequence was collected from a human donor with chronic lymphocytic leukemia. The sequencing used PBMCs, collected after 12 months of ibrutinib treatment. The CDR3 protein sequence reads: CASSGQGEWDEQYF. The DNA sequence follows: TGTGCCAGCAGCGGGCAGGGGGAATGGGACGAGCAGTACTTC.